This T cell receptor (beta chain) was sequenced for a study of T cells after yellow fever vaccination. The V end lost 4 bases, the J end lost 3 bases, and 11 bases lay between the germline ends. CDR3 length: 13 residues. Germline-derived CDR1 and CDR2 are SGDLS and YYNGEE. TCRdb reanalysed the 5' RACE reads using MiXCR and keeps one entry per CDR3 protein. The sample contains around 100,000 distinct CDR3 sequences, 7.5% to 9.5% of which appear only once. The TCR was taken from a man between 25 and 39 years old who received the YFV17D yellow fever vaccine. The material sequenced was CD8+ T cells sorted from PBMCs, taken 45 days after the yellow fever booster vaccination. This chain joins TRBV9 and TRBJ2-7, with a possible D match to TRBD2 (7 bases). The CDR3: CASSRGANYEQYF. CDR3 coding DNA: TGTGCCAGCAGCCGGGGGGCTAACTACGAGCAGTACTTC.